The 9 T cell receptor beta chains below all came from one sample that was sequenced in a study of OX40 agonist ivuxolimab in advanced cancers. Repertoires were generated with immunoSEQ multiplex PCR, while TCRdb's copy carries only in-frame clones and drops some. The profile shows more than 90,000 clones, approximately 80% of them singletons. Sequencing used CD4+ or CD8+ T cells sorted from blood, obtained in a trial of the OX40 agonist ivuxolimab. The receptors here all came from an adult with an advanced solid tumor such as melanoma, head and neck, liver or kidney cancer.

This chain links TRBV29-1 with TRBJ2-1, with 15 bases aligning to TRBD2. Germline trimming cut 7 bases from V and 4 bases from J; bases unmatched to any gene: 14. CDR3 length: 18 amino acids. CDR1 is SQVTM, CDR2 ANQGSEA, per germline. The DNA for the CDR3 is TGCAGCGCCACTCCCGGACTAGCGGGAGGGGGGTTGTACAATGAGCAGTTCTTC. Amino acids: CSATPGLAGGGLYNEQFF.

This chain links TRBV7-9 with TRBJ2-5, with D perhaps matching TRBD2 (5 bases). This CDR3 is built from 15 residues. Looked up from germline, CDR1 is SEHNR and CDR2 is FQNEAQ (reference sequence). Trimming cost V 3 bases and J 5 bases, with 16 bases left between them. CDR3 DNA: TGTGCCAGCAGCTTCGGGAAAGCCAACGGTGAGACCCAGTACTTC. Translating it yields CASSFGKANGETQYF. The full variable domain, with the rest looked up from reference TRBV7-9 and TRBJ2-5, is DTGVSQNPRHKITKRGQNVTFRCDPISEHNRLYWYRQTLGQGPEFLTYFQNEAQLEKSRLLSDRFSAERPKGSFSTLEIQRTEQGDSAMYLCASSFGKANGETQYFGPGTRLLVL.

This chain connects TRBV30 to TRBJ1-2, with TRBD1 as a possible D gene (6 bases). The CDR3 has 15 amino acids. Trimming stripped 0 bases from V and 4 bases from J, with 15 bases between. Germline CDR1 is GTSNPN and CDR2 is SVGIG (reference sequence). In DNA form, the CDR3 reads TGTGCCTGGAGTGTAGGGGGGACACCTATCTATGGCTACACCTTC. It translates to CAWSVGGTPIYGYTF.

V and J are TRBV5-8 and TRBJ2-5; maybe TRBD2 (5 bases). Germline loops: CDR1 SGHTS, CDR2 YDEGEE. The germline V and J ends were trimmed by 0 bases and 4 bases, with 10 bases remaining between them. CDR3 size: 14 residues. The DNA for the CDR3 is TGTGCCAGCAGCTTGGTGTCTAGCCCAGAGACCCAGTACTTC. Residues: CASSLVSSPETQYF.

The rearrangement links TRBV4-1 to TRBJ2-2; tentatively, D is TRBD1 or TRBD2 (5 bases each). V lost 6 bases and J 2 bases, leaving 13 bases between the germline ends. CDR3 length: 15 residues. Germline CDR1 is MGHRA and CDR2 is YSYEKL. This CDR3 reads CASSEGNSNTGELFF. CDR3 in DNA: TGCGCCAGCAGTGAGGGGAACAGTAACACCGGGGAGCTGTTTTTT.

J is TRBJ1-3 and V is TRBV7-6; perhaps TRBD1 as D (5 bases). V was clipped by 0 bases and J by 4 bases, with 7 bases between them. Germline V lookup: CDR1 SGHVS, CDR2 FNYEAQ. This CDR3 has 14 amino acids. The CDR3: CASSLAGVGNTIYF. The CDR3 nucleotides read TGTGCCAGCAGCTTAGCAGGGGTCGGAAACACCATATATTTT.

The chain combines TRBV6-1 with TRBJ2-1; D is possibly TRBD1 or TRBD2 (5 bases each). V lost 0 bases and J lost 4, with 10 bases in between. Germline CDR1 MNHNS, CDR2 SASEGT. This CDR3 is built from 15 residues. For the CDR3, the DNA is TGTGCCAGCAGTGAAGCGGCAGGGAGTTACAATGAGCAGTTCTTC. Residues: CASSEAAGSYNEQFF.

The chain is built from TRBV6-5 and TRBJ2-4; no clear D. V lost 8 bases, J lost 0 bases, and 11 bases lay in between. CDR1 is MNHEY and CDR2 is SVGAGI in the germline V gene. This CDR3 contains 14 residues. The CDR3 DNA is TGTGCCAGCCGTGGCCGACTAGCCAAAAACATTCAGTACTTC. This gives the protein CASRGRLAKNIQYF.

This chain uses TRBV9 with TRBJ2-1; 9 bases line up with TRBD2. This CDR3 has 15 amino acids. Germline V lookup: CDR1 SGDLS, CDR2 YYNGEE. The V gene end was trimmed by 2 bases and the J gene end by 10 bases; junction bases not matched to a gene: 10. The CDR3 is CASSVNSGSSEEQFF. In DNA form, the CDR3 reads TGTGCCAGCAGCGTTAATAGCGGGAGTTCTGAAGAGCAGTTCTTC.